This TCR beta chain was captured by sequencing in a study of T cells in Graves' hyperthyroidism and ophthalmopathy (dated by TCRdb to between 2018 and 2020). Regarding the study in general: Peripheral blood was sampled at the time of initial diagnosis, prior to any treatment. Following sampling, methimazole starting at 30 mg daily was given to hyperthyroidism patients, and high-dose intravenous methylprednisolone was given to ophthalmopathy patients. The 100 or so discovery patients were randomly divided into training and test sets at a 7:3 ratio. The paper describes TCR Vbeta CDR3 sequencing of about 140 peripheral blood samples, made up of fewer than 50 ophthalmopathy patients, roughly 75 hyperthyroidism patients and some 17 progressor patients. Prospective prediction of ophthalmopathy was tested in an independent validation cohort consisting of under 20 hyperthyroidism patients and around 16 patients who later progressed to ophthalmopathy. TCR V-J signatures able to tell the groups apart were searched for in a discovery cohort of 95 to 100 patients, of whom more than 40 had Graves' ophthalmopathy and about 60 had stable Graves' hyperthyroidism. In addition, the study compared T-cell repertoires in thyroid tissue and in blood from five to seven Graves' hyperthyroidism patients. Broad study findings and their caveats: A model built on a 13 V-J signature distinguished ophthalmopathy from stable hyperthyroidism, reaching roughly 88% sensitivity and under 84% specificity in cross-validation and 80%/75% in testing. No statistical method was used to fix the sample size in advance, and group allocation was not hidden from the investigators. During validation, the model predicted progression to ophthalmopathy a median of roughly six months ahead of onset, with almost 71% sensitivity and almost 75% specificity. Most expanded thyroid clonotypes (frequency above 0.001) were also detected in blood, a finding suggesting that blood repertoires may reflect thyroid immune responses.

Concerning this clonotype itself: The clone's antigen remains unknown. Per-base qualities were not stored, and no clone one base away is much larger.

V is shortened by 3 bases, J by 8 bases, and the region joining them spans 19 bases. CDR1 is given as ENHRY and CDR2 as SYGVKD, both from the germline V gene. CDR3 length: 16 amino acids, cysteine to phenylalanine. The read is trimmed to its CDR3 DNA, 48 bases read in frame from base 1. A patient counted as having stable Graves' hyperthyroidism if no progression to ophthalmopathy occurred over 18 months of follow-up. Hyperthyroidism patients were newly diagnosed, had a disease duration of under 2 months, and were aged 18 to 65 years. Any patient with an uncontrolled infection, another autoimmune disease, pregnancy or lactation was excluded. Clinical symptoms, serum thyroxine and TRAb, thyroid ultrasound, and orbital computed tomography formed the basis for the diagnoses. PBMCs were isolated from about 9 ml of fresh peripheral blood by Ficoll-Paque density gradient centrifugation. Trizol reagent was used to extract total RNA, and RNA quality was then checked on an Agilent 2100 Bioanalyzer.

TCR beta CDR3 regions were amplified from RNA transcripts. For the first round of RT-PCR on the TCR CDR3, the HTBI primer set was used together with the Qiagen OneStep RT-PCR kit. A second multiplex PCR round built the libraries, followed by size selection and purification. Sequencing of the libraries was done on an Illumina HiSeq2000 using paired-end 100 bp reads. The paper's processing steps were these. Raw data were processed with SOAPnuke, discarding reads with adapters, uncalled bases, mean Phred below 15, or no exact constant-primer or identifier match. High-quality paired reads were merged with COPE v1.2.5, and unique nucleotide sequences were defined as clonotypes. Clonotypes were aligned to IMGT TRBV, TRBD and TRBJ reference segments using MiTCR v1.1. Analysis was restricted to V-J combinations with a frequency above 0.0001, which covered roughly 99% of repertoires. A TCS score was defined as the ratio of F50 (clonal expansion) to E x V (chaos), with BLOSUM62-based TCRdist applied between CDR3 peptides within each V-J. Welch's t-statistics and random forest reduced several hundred V-J features to 13, which were used in a naive Bayes classifier (R e1071). The public sequencing data were trimmed at Q25 with fastp and processed into clonotypes with MiXCR by TCRdb, which kept only in-frame beta chains. Each CDR3 protein gets just one entry, which takes the most common genes and DNA from the rows behind it. For this entry, the V and J calls and clone size follow TCRdb and not the study's own pipeline. Within this sample are 450,000 to 600,000 distinct CDR3 sequences, with about 15% of them counted one time only. The ten top clones hold about 14% of the sample.

Rearrangement joined TRBV10-3 to TRBJ1-4; a tentative D call is TRBD1 (5 bases match). The TCR sequence derives from a woman in her 40s with Graves' hyperthyroidism. Sequencing input: blood. The nucleotide sequence reads as follows: TGTGCCATCAGTGAAGCCGGGAGTCAGGGTCGGGAAAAACTGTTTTTT. Protein translation: CAISEAGSQGREKLFF.